The rows below give T cell receptor beta chains drawn from one sample of a study of blood T cell repertoires in COVID-19. The table came from immunoSEQ multiplex PCR; TCRdb's copy has only in-frame clones and leaves some out. The sample gives about 190,000 clones, 65% to 80% of which show up once; about a sixth is in the top ten. Material for sequencing was PBMCs or T cells enriched from blood (not recorded which). The receptors come from a woman aged 50 to 60 with acute COVID-19. The CDR3 runs from the conserved cysteine through the conserved F or W. A D gene is named only where the DNA matches it firmly. Rows give clone size only sometimes, using once, few, many, or a class for an expanded clone.

D	V	J	size	DNA	CDR3
-	TRBV7-3	TRBJ1-2	-	TGTGCCAGCAGCTTAACTGGAGGGGACGGCTACACCTTC	CASSLTGGDGYTF
-	TRBV6-5	TRBJ1-1	once	TGTGCCAGCCGAGTGGGAGTGAACACTGAAGCTTTCTTT	CASRVGVNTEAFF
TRBD1	TRBV29-1	TRBJ1-5	-	TGCAGCGTTTCCTCTGGGACAGACCCTAATCAGCCCCAGCATTTT	CSVSSGTDPNQPQHF
-	TRBV6-2/TRBV6-3	TRBJ1-1	-	TGTGCCAGCAGTAAAGGGGGATCGGACACTGAAGCTTTCTTT	CASSKGGSDTEAFF
TRBD1	TRBV25-1	TRBJ1-3	-	TGTGCCAGCAGTAGTCAGGGGGAAAGAATTACAGGAAACACCATATATTTT	CASSSQGERITGNTIYF
TRBD1	TRBV10-3	TRBJ1-2	-	TGTGCCATCAGTGGGGGACAGGGGGATGGCTACACCTTC	CAISGGQGDGYTF
TRBD1	TRBV6-5	TRBJ1-3	-	TGTGCCAGCGCACCCCCGACAGGGGAATACAACACCATATATTTT	CASAPPTGEYNTIYF
TRBD1	TRBV5-1	TRBJ1-2	-	TGCGCCAGCAGCGGGGGACAGGAGAACTATGGCTACACCTTC	CASSGGQENYGYTF
TRBD1	TRBV5-1	TRBJ2-5	-	TGCGCCAGCAGCTTGGGTCCCCGACAGGGGGGGGAGACCCAGTACTTC	CASSLGPRQGGETQYF
-	TRBV6-6	TRBJ1-5	once	TGTGCCAGCAGACGGACAGTTGTTAGCAATCAGCCCCAGCATTTT	CASRRTVVSNQPQHF
TRBD1	TRBV19	TRBJ1-2	-	TGTGCCTCCTTGGGACAGGGGCGAAGGGACTATGGCTACACCTTC	CASLGQGRRDYGYTF
-	TRBV7-9	TRBJ1-2	-	TGTGCCAGCAGCCCCGTCGGGGAAAACTATGGCTACACCTTC	CASSPVGENYGYTF
-	TRBV24-1	TRBJ1-3	once	TGTGCCACCAGTGACCCAGGGGCAGGAGGAAACACCATATATTTT	CATSDPGAGGNTIYF
-	TRBV14	TRBJ2-1	few	TGTGCCAGCAGCCAATTCCCCAGGGGGGCCAGGAATGAGCAGTTCTTC	CASSQFPRGARNEQFF
TRBD1	TRBV7-8	TRBJ2-2	-	TGTGCCAGCAGCTTAGTATTGACAGGGCGGGCCGGGGAGCTGTTTTTT	CASSLVLTGRAGELFF
-	TRBV4-2	TRBJ2-5	-	TGTGCCAGCCTGATGACAGGGAGGGAGACCCAGTACTTC	CASLMTGRETQYF
-	TRBV2	TRBJ1-2	-	TGTGCCAGCAGTGAAGCGCTTCAATCCAGGGGAATTGGAGGCTACACCTTC	CASSEALQSRGIGGYTF
TRBD1	TRBV19	TRBJ1-5	-	TGTGCCAGTAGTGTGACCGGGACAGGGGAGAGCAATCAGCCCCAGCATTTT	CASSVTGTGESNQPQHF
-	TRBV2	TRBJ1-1	-	TGTGCCAGCAGTGAAGAAGGGGACACTGAAGCTTTCTTT	CASSEEGDTEAFF
-	TRBV10-1	TRBJ2-3	-	TGCGCCAGCAGGTGGAGCCGGGACTTTTTCACAGATACGCAGTATTTT	CASRWSRDFFTDTQYF
TRBD1	TRBV10-2	TRBJ1-6	-	TGCGCCAGCAGAACCGCGGGACAGGACAATTCACCCCTCCACTTT	CASRTAGQDNSPLHF
TRBD1	TRBV28	TRBJ1-2	-	TGTGCCAGTAGAGGGTGGGACAGGAACTATGGCTACACCTTC	CASRGWDRNYGYTF
-	TRBV9	TRBJ1-2	few	TGTGCCAGCAGCGTAGGAGGCAGAGCTAACTATGGCTACACCTTC	CASSVGGRANYGYTF
-	TRBV11-2	TRBJ2-2	-	TGTGCCAGCAGCTTAGTAAATAGCCCGACCGGGGAGCTGTTTTTT	CASSLVNSPTGELFF
-	TRBV30	TRBJ1-5	-	TGTGCCTGGAGTGTACGAGATTCCCCCTTCTTTGGGGAGCAGCCCCAGCATTTT	CAWSVRDSPFFGEQPQHF
-	TRBV2	TRBJ1-4	few	TGTGCCACCAAGACAGATATATCTAATGAAAAACTGTTTTTT	CATKTDISNEKLFF
TRBD1	TRBV7-9	TRBJ1-2	-	TGTGCCAGCAGCTCGGGACAGGGGGCGTATGGCTACACCTTC	CASSSGQGAYGYTF
TRBD1	TRBV4-3	TRBJ1-6	-	TGCGCCAGCAGCCGCCAGACAGGGTTTGTCGATTCACCCCTCCACTTT	CASSRQTGFVDSPLHF
-	TRBV11-2	TRBJ1-5	-	TGTGCCAGCAGCTTACAGGGACTCGGCAATCAGCCCCAGCATTTT	CASSLQGLGNQPQHF
-	TRBV7-9	TRBJ1-2	-	TGTGCCAGCAGCTTAGCCAGGGAAGCTAACTATGGCTACACCTTC	CASSLAREANYGYTF
TRBD2	TRBV9	TRBJ2-3	-	TGTGCCAGCAGCGCTAGCGGGGGGGCGGGCACAGATACGCAGTATTTT	CASSASGGAGTDTQYF
-	TRBV4-1	TRBJ2-4	-	TGCGCCACCGGTGGGCATACGGCAAAAAACATTCAGTACTTC	CATGGHTAKNIQYF
-	TRBV7-6	TRBJ1-6	many	TGTGCCAGCAGGGAGGGAGGGAATTCACCCCTCCACTTT	CASREGGNSPLHF
-	TRBV3-1/TRBV3-2	TRBJ1-2	-	TGTGCCAGCAGCCAAGACGGTTCCAACTATGGCTACACCTTC	CASSQDGSNYGYTF
-	TRBV21-1	TRBJ2-1	-	TGTGCCAGCAGCAAAGCATCGGGGACAGATAACAATGAGCAGTTCTTC	CASSKASGTDNNEQFF
-	TRBV28	TRBJ1-5	-	TGTGCCAGCAGCGTAGTCAATCAGCCCCAGCATTTT	CASSVVNQPQHF
-	TRBV11-2	TRBJ1-1	-	TGTGCCAGCAGCTCCTTCGCAGGGGCAAAGAACACTGAAGCTTTCTTT	CASSSFAGAKNTEAFF
TRBD1	TRBV7-9	TRBJ1-6	-	TGTGCCAGCAGCTGGGACAGGGGCGGTTCACCCCTCCACTTT	CASSWDRGGSPLHF
TRBD1	TRBV5-1	TRBJ2-4	-	TGCGCCAGCAGCGCTATACCAGGGGGCACAGTAGACATTCAGTACTTC	CASSAIPGGTVDIQYF
-	TRBV4-1	TRBJ2-2	-	TGCGCCAGCAGCCACACTTCGCAGGGCACCGGGGAGCTGTTTTTT	CASSHTSQGTGELFF
-	TRBV9	TRBJ2-5	few	TGTGAGGAAGGGGCAAGAAGAAAGACCCAGTACTTC	CEEGARRKTQYF
-	TRBV2	TRBJ2-2	few	TGTGCCAGCACCAGGTCCCCCGGGGAGCTGTTTTTT	CASTRSPGELFF
-	TRBV28	TRBJ1-1	few	TGTGCCAGCAGTTTTCCTTTGGGGGGCACTGAAGCTTTCTTT	CASSFPLGGTEAFF
TRBD1	TRBV13	TRBJ1-2	-	TGTGCCAGCAGCTTACTGCAAGGGGGCGGGTATGGCTACACCTTC	CASSLLQGGGYGYTF
-	TRBV19	TRBJ2-1	-	TGTGCCAGTAGTATTCAGGGAAACAATGAGCAGTTCTTC	CASSIQGNNEQFF
TRBD1	TRBV7-6	TRBJ1-2	-	TGTGCCAGCAGCGAATTCCCCCCTCGACAGGGCGGCTACACCTTC	CASSEFPPRQGGYTF
-	TRBV7-9	TRBJ1-5	-	TGTGCCAGCAGCTTATTAGCAGATCAGCCCCAGCATTTT	CASSLLADQPQHF
TRBD2	TRBV4-1	TRBJ2-2	-	TGCGCCAGCAGCCAAGGCCCCGGGACTAGCGGGGGGTTGACCGGGGAGCTGTTTTTT	CASSQGPGTSGGLTGELFF
-	TRBV11-2	TRBJ1-5	few	TGTGCCAGCAGCTTAGGTCTCCTGGCAGGGCCCCAGCATTTT	CASSLGLLAGPQHF
TRBD2	TRBV28	TRBJ2-4	few	TGTGCCAGCAGTTTAGTGTTAGCGGGGTCTGGAGGAAACATTCAGTACTTC	CASSLVLAGSGGNIQYF
-	TRBV7-8	TRBJ1-1	-	TGTGCCAGCAGCTTAGCGGGGCAGGGAACTGAAGCTTTCTTT	CASSLAGQGTEAFF
-	TRBV7-3	TRBJ2-1	-	TGTGCCAGCAGCTTTGCAGGGGGGACGAATGAGCAGTTCTTC	CASSFAGGTNEQFF
TRBD1	TRBV5-6	TRBJ1-1	-	TGTGCCAGCAGCGTTTACAGGGGGCGTAAAACTGAAGCTTTCTTT	CASSVYRGRKTEAFF
TRBD1	TRBV6-6	TRBJ1-5	-	TGTGCCAGCAGTACAGGGGAGAAGGGCAATCAGCCCCAGCATTTT	CASSTGEKGNQPQHF
-	TRBV10-3	TRBJ1-1	-	TGTGCCATCAGCAAAGAGCAGGGAGGAGGAGCTGAAGCTTTCTTT	CAISKEQGGGAEAFF
TRBD1	TRBV6-1	TRBJ1-2	-	TGTGCCAGCAGTGGAGGGACAGAGATTTGGAAATATGGCTACACCTTC	CASSGGTEIWKYGYTF
-	TRBV5-1	TRBJ1-4	once	TGCGCCAGCAGCTTGGAGCGGGGGAATAATGAAAAACTGTTTTTT	CASSLERGNNEKLFF
-	TRBV14	TRBJ2-5	once	TGTGCCAGCAGCCATGGTAGAACTAGCAGCGAGACCCAGTACTTC	CASSHGRTSSETQYF
TRBD1	TRBV5-4	TRBJ2-5	-	TGTGCCAGCAGCTCGATTCCCGGGACAGGGTTCGGGGAGACCCAGTACTTC	CASSSIPGTGFGETQYF